Listed here is a single TCR beta chain. Its antigen is unidentified. The data originate from a study of T-cell memory formation after mild COVID-19. Study-wide results and caveats: Whereas later expanders leaned CD4+, clones contracting day 15 to 85 showed a balanced CD4/CD8 makeup.

Via MiXCR, TCRdb re-called the 5' RACE reads, giving one row per CDR3 protein. The sample contains approximately 350,000 distinct CDR3 sequences, approximately 15% of which appear only once. CDR1 is MNHEY, CDR2 SMNVEV, per germline (reference sequence). After removal of 5 bases from V and 1 base from J, the junction contained 3 bases not matched to a gene. The CDR3 runs 14 residues. The clonotype originates from a man between 18 and 29 years old who had mild COVID-19 (a few samples of this study predate the infection). Cell type and time point are not known. The chain uses TRBV27 and TRBJ2-7; 9 bases align to TRBD2. Sequencing was done on a sample of PBMCs or a T cell subset sorted from them (not recorded which). The CDR3 region is CASSGRGGSYEQYF. CDR3 in DNA: TGTGCCAGCAGTGGGCGGGGGGGGTCCTACGAGCAGTACTTC.